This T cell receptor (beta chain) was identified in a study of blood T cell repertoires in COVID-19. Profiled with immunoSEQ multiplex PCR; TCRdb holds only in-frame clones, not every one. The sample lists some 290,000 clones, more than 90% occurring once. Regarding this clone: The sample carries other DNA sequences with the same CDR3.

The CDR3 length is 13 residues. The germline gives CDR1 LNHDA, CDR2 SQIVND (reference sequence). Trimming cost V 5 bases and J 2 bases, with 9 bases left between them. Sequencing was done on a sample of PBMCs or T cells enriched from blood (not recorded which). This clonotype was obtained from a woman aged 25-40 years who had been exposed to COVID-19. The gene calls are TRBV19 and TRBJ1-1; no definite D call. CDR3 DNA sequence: TGTGCCAGTAGTGCGGGAAAAAACACTGAAGCTTTCTTT. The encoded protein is CASSAGKNTEAFF.